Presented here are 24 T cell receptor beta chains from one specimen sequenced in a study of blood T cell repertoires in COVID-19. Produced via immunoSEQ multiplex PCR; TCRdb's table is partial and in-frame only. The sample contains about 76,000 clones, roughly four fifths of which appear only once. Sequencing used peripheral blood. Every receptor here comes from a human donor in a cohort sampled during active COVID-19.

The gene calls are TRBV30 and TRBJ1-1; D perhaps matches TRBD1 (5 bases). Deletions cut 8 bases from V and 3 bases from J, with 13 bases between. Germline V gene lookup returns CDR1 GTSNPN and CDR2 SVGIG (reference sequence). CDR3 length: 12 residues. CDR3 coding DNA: TGTGCCCTAGGGGTTGGCGACACTGAAGCTTTCTTT. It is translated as CALGVGDTEAFF. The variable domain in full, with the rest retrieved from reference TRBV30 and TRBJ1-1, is SQTIHQWPATLVQPVGSPLSLECTVEGTSNPNLYWYRQAAGRGLQLLFYSVGIGQISSEVPQNLSASRPQDRQFILSSKKLLLSDSGFYLCALGVGDTEAFFGQGTRLTVV.

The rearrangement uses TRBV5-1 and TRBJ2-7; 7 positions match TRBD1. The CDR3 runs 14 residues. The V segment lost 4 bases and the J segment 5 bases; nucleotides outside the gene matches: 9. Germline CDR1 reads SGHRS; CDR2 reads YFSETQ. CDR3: CASSPLDRLDEQYF. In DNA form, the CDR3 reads TGCGCCAGCAGCCCCTTGGACAGGTTGGACGAGCAGTACTTC.

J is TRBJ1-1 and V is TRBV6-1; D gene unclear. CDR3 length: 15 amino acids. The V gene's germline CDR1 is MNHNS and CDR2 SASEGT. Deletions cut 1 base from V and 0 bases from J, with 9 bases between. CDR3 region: CASSEDGRLNTEAFF. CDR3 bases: TGTGCCAGCAGTGAAGACGGCAGGTTGAACACTGAAGCTTTCTTT.

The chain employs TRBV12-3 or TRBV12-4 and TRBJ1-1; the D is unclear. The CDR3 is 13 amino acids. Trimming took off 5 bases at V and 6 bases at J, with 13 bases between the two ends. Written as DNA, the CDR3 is TGTGCCAGCAGTCCCTCGGGGTACCCTGAAGCTTTCTTT. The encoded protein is CASSPSGYPEAFF.

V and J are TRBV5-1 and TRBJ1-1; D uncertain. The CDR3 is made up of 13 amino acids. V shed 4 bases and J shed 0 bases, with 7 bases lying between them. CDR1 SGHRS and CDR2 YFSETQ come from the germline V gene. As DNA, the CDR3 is TGCGCCAGCAGCCGAGGGATGAACACTGAAGCTTTCTTT. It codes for CASSRGMNTEAFF.

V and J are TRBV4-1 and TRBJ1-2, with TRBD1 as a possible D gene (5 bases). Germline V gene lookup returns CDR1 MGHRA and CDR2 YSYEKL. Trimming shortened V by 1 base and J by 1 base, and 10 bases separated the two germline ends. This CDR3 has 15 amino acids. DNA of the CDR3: TGCGCCAGCAGCCAAGTGGGGCAGCTTAACTATGGCTACACCTTC. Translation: CASSQVGQLNYGYTF.

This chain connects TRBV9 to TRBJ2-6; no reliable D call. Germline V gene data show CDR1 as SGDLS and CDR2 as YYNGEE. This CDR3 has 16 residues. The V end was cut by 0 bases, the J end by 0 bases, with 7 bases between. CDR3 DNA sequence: TGTGCCAGCAGCGTAGAACCTACCTCTGGGGCCAACGTCCTGACTTTC. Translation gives CASSVEPTSGANVLTF.

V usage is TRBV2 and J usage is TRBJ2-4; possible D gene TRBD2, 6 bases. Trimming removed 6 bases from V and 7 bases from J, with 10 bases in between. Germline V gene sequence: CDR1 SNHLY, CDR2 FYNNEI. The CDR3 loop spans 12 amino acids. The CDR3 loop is CASRGTSNIQYF. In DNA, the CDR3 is TGTGCCAGCAGGGGGACTTCTAACATTCAGTACTTC.

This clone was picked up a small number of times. CDR3 in amino acids: CASRGRGAPTPYEQYF. CDR3 nucleotides: TGTGCCAGCAGGGGTCGGGGGGCCCCAACTCCCTACGAGCAGTACTTC. This rearrangement joins TRBV2 to TRBJ2-7, with a possible D match to TRBD2 (7 bases). Per the germline V gene, CDR1 is SNHLY and CDR2 is FYNNEI. The CDR3 runs to 16 residues. V was shortened by 6 bases and J by 2 bases, with 20 bases between the two germline ends.

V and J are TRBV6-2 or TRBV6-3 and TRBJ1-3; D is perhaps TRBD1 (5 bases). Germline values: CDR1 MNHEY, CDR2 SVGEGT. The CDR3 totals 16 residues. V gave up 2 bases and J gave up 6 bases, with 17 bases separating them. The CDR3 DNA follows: TGTGCCAGCAGTTACCACAGGCTTTCGGCGATAAACACCATATATTTT. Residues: CASSYHRLSAINTIYF.

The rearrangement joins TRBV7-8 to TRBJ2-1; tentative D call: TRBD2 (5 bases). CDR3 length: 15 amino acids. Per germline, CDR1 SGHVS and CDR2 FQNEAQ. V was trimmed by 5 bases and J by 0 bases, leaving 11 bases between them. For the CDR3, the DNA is TGTGCCAGCAGCCGTAAGCGGATCTCCTACAATGAGCAGTTCTTC. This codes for CASSRKRISYNEQFF.

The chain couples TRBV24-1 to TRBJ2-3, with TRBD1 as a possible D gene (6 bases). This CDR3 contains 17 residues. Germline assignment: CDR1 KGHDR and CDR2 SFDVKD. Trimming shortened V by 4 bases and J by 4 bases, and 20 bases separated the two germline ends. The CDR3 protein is CATSEPGPGTSSDTQYF. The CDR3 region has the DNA TGTGCCACCAGTGAGCCGGGGCCCGGGACAAGCTCAGATACGCAGTATTTT.

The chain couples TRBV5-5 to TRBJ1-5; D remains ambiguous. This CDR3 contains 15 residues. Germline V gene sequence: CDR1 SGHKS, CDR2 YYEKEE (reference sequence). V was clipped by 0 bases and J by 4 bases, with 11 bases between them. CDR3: CASSLGTEFNQPQHF. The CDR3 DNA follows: TGTGCCAGCAGCTTGGGAACGGAGTTTAATCAGCCCCAGCATTTT.

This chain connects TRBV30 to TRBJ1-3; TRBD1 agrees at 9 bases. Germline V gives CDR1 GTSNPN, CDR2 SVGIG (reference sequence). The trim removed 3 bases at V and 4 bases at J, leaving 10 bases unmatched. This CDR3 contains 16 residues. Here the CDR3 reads CAWSSTGGKGGNTIYF. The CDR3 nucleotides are TGTGCCTGGAGCTCGACAGGGGGAAAGGGCGGAAACACCATATATTTT. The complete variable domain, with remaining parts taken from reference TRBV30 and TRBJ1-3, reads SQTIHQWPATLVQPVGSPLSLECTVEGTSNPNLYWYRQAAGRGLQLLFYSVGIGQISSEVPQNLSASRPQDRQFILSSKKLLLSDSGFYLCAWSSTGGKGGNTIYFGEGSWLTVV.

This chain's CDR3 is CASSQDRNTEAFF. The CDR3 coding sequence is TGTGCCAGCAGCCAAGATCGGAACACTGAAGCTTTCTTT. The gene calls are TRBV3-1 (or the pseudogene TRBV3-2) and TRBJ1-1, with unresolved D. CDR3 length: 13 residues. The V end was cut by 0 bases, the J end by 1 base, with 3 bases between. Germline CDR1 reads LGHDT; CDR2 reads YNNKEL (reference sequence).

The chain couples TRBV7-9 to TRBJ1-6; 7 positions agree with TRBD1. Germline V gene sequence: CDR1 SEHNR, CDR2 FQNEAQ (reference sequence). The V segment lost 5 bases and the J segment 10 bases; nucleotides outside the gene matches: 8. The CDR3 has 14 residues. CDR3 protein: CASSRLQGESPLHF. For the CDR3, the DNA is TGTGCCAGCAGCCGTCTTCAGGGGGAATCACCCCTCCACTTT.

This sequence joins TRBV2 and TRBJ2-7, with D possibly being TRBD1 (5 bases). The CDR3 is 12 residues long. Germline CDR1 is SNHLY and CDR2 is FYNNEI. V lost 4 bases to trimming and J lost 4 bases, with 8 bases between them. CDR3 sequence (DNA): TGTGCCAGCAGTGGGACACCATACGAGCAGTACTTC. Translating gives CASSGTPYEQYF.

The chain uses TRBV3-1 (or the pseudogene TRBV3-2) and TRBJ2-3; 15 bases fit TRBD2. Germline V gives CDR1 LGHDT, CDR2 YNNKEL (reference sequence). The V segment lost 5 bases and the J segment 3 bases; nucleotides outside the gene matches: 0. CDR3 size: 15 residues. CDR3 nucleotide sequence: TGTGCCAGCAGCGGACTAGCGGGGGGGACAGATACGCAGTATTTT. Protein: CASSGLAGGTDTQYF.

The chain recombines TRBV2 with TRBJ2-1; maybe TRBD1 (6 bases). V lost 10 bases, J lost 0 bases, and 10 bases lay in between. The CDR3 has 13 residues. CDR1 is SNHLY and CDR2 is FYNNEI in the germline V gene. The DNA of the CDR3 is TGTGCCATAACAGGGTTCTCCTACAATGAGCAGTTCTTC. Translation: CAITGFSYNEQFF.

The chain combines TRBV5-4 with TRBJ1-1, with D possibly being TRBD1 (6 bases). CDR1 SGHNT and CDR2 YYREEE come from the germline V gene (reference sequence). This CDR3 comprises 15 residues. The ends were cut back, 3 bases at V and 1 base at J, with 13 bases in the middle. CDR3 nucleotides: TGTGCCAGCAGCTCCCGGACAGTCAGGAACACTGAAGCTTTCTTT. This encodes CASSSRTVRNTEAFF.

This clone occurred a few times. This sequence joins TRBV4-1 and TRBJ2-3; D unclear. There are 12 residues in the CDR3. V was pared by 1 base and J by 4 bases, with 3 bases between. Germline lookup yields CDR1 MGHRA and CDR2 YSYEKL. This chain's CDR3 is CASSQAADTQYF. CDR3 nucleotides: TGCGCCAGCAGCCAAGCGGCAGATACGCAGTATTTT.

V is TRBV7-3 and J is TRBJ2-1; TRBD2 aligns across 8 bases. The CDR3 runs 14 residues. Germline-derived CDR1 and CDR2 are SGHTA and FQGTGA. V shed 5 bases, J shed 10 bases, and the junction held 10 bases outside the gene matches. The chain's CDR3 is CASSPIGGGREQFF. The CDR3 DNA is TGTGCCAGCAGCCCCATCGGGGGGGGCCGGGAGCAGTTCTTC.

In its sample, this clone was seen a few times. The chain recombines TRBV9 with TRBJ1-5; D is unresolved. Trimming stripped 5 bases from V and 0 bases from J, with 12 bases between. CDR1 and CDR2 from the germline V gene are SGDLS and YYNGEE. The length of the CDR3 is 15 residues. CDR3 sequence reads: CASSFTGDSNQPQHF. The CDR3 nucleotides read TGTGCCAGCAGTTTTACCGGAGATAGCAATCAGCCCCAGCATTTT.

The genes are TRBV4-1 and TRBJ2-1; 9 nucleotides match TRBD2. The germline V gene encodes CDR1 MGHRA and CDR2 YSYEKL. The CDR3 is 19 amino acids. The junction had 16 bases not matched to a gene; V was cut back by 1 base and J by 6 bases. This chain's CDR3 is CASSQGAFGAGGPFNEQFF. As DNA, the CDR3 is TGCGCCAGCAGCCAAGGAGCTTTCGGGGCGGGGGGGCCCTTCAATGAGCAGTTCTTC.